This T cell receptor beta chain stems from a study of response to subunit inactivated influenza vaccine. This clonotype turned up a few times. Antigen specificity is unknown. Trimming left V 1 base short and J 2 bases short, with 13 bases between. This CDR3 is built from 15 residues. CDR1 is DFQATT and CDR2 is SNEGSKA in the germline V gene (reference sequence). TCRdb re-called the RT-PCR reads with MiXCR, one entry per CDR3 protein. The sample lists over 150,000 distinct CDR3 sequences; around 11% were seen once. Findings of the study overall: Each seasonal influenza vaccination recruits few new T cells, the authors suggested.

The clonotype was recovered from a man in his fifties or sixties who received an inactivated influenza vaccine. The chain is built from TRBV20-1 and TRBJ2-3; D unresolved. The source was CD8+ T cells sorted from PBMCs, collected about 24 months after vaccination. The CDR3 sequence is CSARAPSDTTDTQYF. DNA of the CDR3: TGCAGTGCTAGAGCCCCCTCTGACACCACAGATACGCAGTATTTT.